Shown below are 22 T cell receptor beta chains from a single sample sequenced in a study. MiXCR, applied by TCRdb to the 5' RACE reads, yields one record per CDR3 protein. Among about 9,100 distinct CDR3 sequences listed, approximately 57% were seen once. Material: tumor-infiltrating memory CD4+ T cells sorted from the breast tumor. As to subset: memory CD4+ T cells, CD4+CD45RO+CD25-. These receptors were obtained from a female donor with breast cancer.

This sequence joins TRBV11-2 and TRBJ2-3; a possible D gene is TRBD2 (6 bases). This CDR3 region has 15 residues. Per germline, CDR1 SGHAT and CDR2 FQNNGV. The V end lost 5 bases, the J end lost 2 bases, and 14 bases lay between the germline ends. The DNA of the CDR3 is TGTGCCAGCAGCCCTTTTGTGCGGGACACAGATACGCAGTATTTT. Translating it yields CASSPFVRDTDTQYF.

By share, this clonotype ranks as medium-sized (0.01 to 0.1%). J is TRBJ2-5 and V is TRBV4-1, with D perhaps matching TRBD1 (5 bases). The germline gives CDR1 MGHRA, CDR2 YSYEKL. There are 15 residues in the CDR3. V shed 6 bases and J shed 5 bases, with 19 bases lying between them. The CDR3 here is CASRIQTASLETQYF. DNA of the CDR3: TGCGCCAGCAGAATTCAGACAGCCTCGCTGGAGACCCAGTACTTC.

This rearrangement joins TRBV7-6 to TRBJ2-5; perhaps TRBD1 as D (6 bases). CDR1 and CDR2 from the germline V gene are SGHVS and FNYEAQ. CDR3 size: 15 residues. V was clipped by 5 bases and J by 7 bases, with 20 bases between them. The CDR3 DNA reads TGTGCCAGCAGCCCCGCGTACAGGGTAATACGGACCCAGTACTTC. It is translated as CASSPAYRVIRTQYF. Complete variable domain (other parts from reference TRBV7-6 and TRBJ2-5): GAGVSQSPRYKVTKRGQDVALRCDPISGHVSLYWYRQALGQGPEFLTYFNYEAQQDKSGLPNDRFSAERPEGSISTLTIQRTEQRDSAMYRCASSPAYRVIRTQYFGPGTRLLVL.

The DNA of the CDR3 is TGTGCCAGCAGCCCGGTCGGGGGGGGATACGAGCAGTACTTC. This encodes CASSPVGGGYEQYF. This chain connects TRBV12-3 or TRBV12-4 to TRBJ2-7, with TRBD2 identical over 8 bases. Trimming took 6 bases from V and 4 from J; bases not matched to a gene: 8. There are 14 residues in the CDR3.

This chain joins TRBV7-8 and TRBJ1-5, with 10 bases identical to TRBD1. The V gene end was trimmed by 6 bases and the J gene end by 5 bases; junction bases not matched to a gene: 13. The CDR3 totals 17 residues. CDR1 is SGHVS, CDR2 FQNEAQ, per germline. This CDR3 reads CASSSMRDRGVDQPQHF. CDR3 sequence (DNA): TGTGCCAGCAGTTCCATGAGGGACAGGGGCGTCGATCAGCCCCAGCATTTT.

CDR3 in amino acids: CASSPQAPHMETEAFF. The CDR3 DNA is TGCGCCAGCAGCCCCCAGGCCCCCCACATGGAAACTGAAGCTTTCTTT. V usage is TRBV4-1 and J usage is TRBJ1-1; D gene unclear. The length of the CDR3 is 16 residues. CDR1 MGHRA and CDR2 YSYEKL come from the germline V gene. Trimming pared 4 bases from V and 5 bases from J, leaving 20 bases between.

The CDR3 protein is CASSLAVTPQRAFF. Written as DNA, the CDR3 is TGCGCCAGCAGCTTGGCCGTGACTCCCCAACGGGCTTTCTTT. This chain uses TRBV5-1 with TRBJ1-1; D unresolved. The CDR3 runs 14 residues. Trimming removed 0 bases at V and 11 bases at J, with 17 bases between. CDR1 is SGHRS, CDR2 YFSETQ, per germline.

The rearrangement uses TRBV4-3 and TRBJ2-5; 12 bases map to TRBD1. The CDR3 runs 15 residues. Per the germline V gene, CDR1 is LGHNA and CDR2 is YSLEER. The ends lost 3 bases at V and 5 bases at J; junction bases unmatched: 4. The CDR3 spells CASSQPGTGGETQYF. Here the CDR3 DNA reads TGCGCCAGCAGCCAGCCCGGGACAGGGGGCGAGACCCAGTACTTC.

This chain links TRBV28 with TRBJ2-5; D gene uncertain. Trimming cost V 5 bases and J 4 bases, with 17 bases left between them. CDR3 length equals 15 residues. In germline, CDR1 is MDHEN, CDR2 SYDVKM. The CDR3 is CASSRGGAGRETQYF. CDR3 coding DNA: TGTGCCAGCAGTCGCGGTGGTGCTGGCAGAGAGACCCAGTACTTC. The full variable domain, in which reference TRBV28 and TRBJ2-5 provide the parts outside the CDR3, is DVKVTQSSRYLVKRTGEKVFLECVQDMDHENMFWYRQDPGLGLRLIYFSYDVKMKEKGDIPEGYSVSREKKERFSLILESASTNQTSMYLCASSRGGAGRETQYFGPGTRLLVL.

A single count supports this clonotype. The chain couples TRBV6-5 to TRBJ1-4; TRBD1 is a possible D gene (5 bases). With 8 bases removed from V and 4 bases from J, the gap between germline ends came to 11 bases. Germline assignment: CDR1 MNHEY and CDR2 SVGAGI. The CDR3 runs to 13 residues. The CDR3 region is CASSRRGNEKLFF. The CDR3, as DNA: TGTGCCAGCTCGAGGAGGGGTAATGAAAAACTGTTTTTT.

The CDR3 DNA reads TGTGCCAGCAGTTGGACGCAGAGCACTGAAGCTTTCTTT. Translation gives CASSWTQSTEAFF. The genes are TRBV6-5 and TRBJ1-1; D gene uncertain. Germline V gives CDR1 MNHEY, CDR2 SVGAGI. The CDR3 runs 13 residues. With 4 bases removed from V and 4 bases from J, the gap between germline ends came to 10 bases.

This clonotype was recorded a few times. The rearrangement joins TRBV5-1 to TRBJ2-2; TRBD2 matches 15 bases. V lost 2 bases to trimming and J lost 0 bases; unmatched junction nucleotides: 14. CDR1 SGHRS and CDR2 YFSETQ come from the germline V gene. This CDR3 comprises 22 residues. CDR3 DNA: TGCGCCAGCAGCTTAAGCTCGGCAGGACTAGCGGGGGGGTTCGCGAACACCGGGGAGCTGTTTTTT. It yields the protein CASSLSSAGLAGGFANTGELFF.

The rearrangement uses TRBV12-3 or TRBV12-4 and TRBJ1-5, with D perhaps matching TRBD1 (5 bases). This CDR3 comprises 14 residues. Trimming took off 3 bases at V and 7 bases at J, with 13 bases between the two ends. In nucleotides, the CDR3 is TGTGCCAGCAGTTTCGGACCAGGGCCCCAGCCCCAGCATTTT. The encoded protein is CASSFGPGPQPQHF.

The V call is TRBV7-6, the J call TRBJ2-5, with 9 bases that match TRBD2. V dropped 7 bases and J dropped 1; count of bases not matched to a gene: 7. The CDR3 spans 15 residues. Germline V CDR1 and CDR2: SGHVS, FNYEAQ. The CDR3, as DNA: TGTGCCAGCACCCCCTTGACTAGCGGCCAAGAGACCCAGTACTTC. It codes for CASTPLTSGQETQYF.

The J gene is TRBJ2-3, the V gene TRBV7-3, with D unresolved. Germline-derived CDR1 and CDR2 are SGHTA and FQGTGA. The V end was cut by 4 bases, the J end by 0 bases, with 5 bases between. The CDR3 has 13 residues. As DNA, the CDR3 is TGTGCCAGCAGCTCCCCGAGCACAGATACGCAGTATTTT. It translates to CASSSPSTDTQYF.

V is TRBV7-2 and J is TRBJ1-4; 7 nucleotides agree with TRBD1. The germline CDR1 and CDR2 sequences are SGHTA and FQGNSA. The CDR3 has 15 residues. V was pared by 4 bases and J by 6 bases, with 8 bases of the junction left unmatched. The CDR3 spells CASSSPGQKYEKLFF. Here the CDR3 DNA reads TGTGCCAGCAGCTCGCCGGGACAGAAGTATGAAAAACTGTTTTTT.

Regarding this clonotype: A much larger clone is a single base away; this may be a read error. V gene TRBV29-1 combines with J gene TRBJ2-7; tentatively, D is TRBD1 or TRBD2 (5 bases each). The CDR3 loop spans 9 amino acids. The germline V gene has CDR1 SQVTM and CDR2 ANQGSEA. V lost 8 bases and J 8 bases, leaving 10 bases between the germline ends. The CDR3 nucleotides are TGCAGCCCTCGGGGCAAGCAGTACTTC. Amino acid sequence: CSPRGKQYF.

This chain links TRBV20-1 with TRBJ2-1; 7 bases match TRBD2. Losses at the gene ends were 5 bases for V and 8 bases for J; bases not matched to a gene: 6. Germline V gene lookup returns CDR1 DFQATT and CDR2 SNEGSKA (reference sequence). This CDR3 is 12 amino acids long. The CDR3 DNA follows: TGCAGTGCTGTTGGCGGGAGTTATGAGCAGTTCTTC. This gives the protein CSAVGGSYEQFF.

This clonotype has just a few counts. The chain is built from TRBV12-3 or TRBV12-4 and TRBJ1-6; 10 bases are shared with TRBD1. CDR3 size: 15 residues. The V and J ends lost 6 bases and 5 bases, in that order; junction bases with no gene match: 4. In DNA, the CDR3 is TGTGCCAGCAGGGCTGGGACAGGGGATAATTCACCCCTCCACTTT. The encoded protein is CASRAGTGDNSPLHF.

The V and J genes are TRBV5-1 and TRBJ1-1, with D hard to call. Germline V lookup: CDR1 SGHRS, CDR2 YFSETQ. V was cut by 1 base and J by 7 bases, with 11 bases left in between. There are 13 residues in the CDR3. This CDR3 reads CASSLREAGEAFF. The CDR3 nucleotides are TGCGCCAGCAGCTTGAGGGAGGCTGGTGAAGCTTTCTTT.

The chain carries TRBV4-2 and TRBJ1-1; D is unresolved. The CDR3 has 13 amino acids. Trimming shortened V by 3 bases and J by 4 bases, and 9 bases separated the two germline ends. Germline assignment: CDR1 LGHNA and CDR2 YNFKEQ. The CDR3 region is CASSHLVGTEAFF. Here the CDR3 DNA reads TGTGCCAGCAGCCACCTAGTCGGCACTGAAGCTTTCTTT.

For the CDR3, the DNA is TGTGCCAGCAGCCCCGGGACAGTCAACGGCTACACCTTC. Translating it yields CASSPGTVNGYTF. This sequence joins TRBV7-9 and TRBJ1-2; the match to TRBD1 covers 7 bases. The V and J ends lost 5 bases and 8 bases, in that order; junction bases with no gene match: 8. Germline V gene data show CDR1 as SEHNR and CDR2 as FQNEAQ (reference sequence). This CDR3 has 13 residues.